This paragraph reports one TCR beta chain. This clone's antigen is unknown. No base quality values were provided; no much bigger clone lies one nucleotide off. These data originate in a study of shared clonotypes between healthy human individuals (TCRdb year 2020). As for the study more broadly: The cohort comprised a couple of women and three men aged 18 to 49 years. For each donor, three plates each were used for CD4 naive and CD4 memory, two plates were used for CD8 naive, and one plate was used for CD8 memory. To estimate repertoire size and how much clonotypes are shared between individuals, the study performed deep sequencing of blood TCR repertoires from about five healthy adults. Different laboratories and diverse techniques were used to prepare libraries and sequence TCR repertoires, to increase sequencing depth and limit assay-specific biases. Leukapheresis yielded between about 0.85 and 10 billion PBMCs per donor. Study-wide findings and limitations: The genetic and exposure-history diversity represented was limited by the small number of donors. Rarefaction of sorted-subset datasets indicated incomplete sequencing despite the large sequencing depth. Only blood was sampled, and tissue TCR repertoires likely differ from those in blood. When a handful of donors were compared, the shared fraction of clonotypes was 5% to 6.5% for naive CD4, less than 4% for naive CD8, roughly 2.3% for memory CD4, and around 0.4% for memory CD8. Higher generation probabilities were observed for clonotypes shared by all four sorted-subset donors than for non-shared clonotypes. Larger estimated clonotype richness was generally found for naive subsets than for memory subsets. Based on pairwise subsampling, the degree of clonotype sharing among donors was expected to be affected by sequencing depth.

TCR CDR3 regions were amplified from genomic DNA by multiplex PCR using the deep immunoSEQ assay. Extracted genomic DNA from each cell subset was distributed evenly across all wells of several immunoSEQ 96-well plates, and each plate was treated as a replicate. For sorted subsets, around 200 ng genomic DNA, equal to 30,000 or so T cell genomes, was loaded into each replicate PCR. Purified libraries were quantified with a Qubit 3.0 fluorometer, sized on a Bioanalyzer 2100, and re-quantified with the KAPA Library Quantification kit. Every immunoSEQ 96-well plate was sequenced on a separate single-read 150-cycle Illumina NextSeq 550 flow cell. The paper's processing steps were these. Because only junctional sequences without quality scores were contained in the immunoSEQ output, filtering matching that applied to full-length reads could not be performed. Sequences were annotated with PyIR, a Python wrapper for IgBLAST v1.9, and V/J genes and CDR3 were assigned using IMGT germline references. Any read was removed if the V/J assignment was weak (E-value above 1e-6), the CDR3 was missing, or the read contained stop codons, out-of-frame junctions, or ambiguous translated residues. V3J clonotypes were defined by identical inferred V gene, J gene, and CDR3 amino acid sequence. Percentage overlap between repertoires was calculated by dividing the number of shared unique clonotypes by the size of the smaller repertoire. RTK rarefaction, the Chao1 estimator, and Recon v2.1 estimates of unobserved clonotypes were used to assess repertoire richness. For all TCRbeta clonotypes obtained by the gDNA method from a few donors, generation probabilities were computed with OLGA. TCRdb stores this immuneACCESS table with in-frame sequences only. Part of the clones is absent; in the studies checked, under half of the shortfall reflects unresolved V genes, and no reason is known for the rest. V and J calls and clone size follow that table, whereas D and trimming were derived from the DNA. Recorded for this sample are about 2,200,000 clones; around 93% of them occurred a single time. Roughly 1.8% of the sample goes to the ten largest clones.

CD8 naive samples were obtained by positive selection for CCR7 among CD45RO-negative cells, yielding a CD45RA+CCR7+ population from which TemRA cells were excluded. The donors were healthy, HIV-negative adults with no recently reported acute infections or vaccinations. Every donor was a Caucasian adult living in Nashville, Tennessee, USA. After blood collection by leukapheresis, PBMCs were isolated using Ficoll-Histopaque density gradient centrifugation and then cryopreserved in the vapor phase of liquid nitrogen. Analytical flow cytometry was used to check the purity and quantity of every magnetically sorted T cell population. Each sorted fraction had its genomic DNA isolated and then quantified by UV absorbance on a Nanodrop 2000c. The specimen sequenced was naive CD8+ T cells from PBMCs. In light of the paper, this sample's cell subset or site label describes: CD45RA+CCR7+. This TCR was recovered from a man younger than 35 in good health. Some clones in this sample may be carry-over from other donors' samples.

The nucleotide sequence is TGTGCCAGCAGGAAGGGGGGCGGCGAAGCTTTCTTT. Its translation reads: CASRKGGGEAFF. The rearrangement joined TRBV27 to TRBJ1-1, with a weak D call of TRBD1 (6 bases match). The germline V gene (reference sequence) sets CDR1 to MNHEY and CDR2 to SMNVEV. Including the terminal cysteine and phenylalanine, the CDR3 comprises 12 residues. Left in the record is the CDR3 DNA by itself, 36 bases read in frame from the first base. V and J are truncated by 6 bases and 8 bases respectively, leaving an intervening sequence of 13 bases.